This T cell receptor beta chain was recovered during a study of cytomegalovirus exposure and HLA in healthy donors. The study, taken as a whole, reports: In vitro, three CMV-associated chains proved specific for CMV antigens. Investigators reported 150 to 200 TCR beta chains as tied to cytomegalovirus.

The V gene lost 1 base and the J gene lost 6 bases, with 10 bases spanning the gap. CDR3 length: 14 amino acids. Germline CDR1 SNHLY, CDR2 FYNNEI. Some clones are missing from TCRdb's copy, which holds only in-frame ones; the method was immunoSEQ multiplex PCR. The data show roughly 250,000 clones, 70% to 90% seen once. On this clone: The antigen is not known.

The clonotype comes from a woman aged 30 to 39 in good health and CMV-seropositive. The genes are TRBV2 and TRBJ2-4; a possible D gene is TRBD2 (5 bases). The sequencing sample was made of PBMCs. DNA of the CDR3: TGTGCCAGCAGTGAAGGGTGGGAGCCAAACATTCAGTACTTC. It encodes CASSEGWEPNIQYF.